A selection of T cell receptor beta chains follows, all from one sample in a study of cytomegalovirus exposure and HLA in healthy donors. The assay was immunoSEQ multiplex PCR, and TCRdb's table has in-frame clones only and misses some. The table lists about 90,000 clones, 80% to 90% of them singletons. The sequencing sample was made of PBMCs. The receptors originated from a man younger than 35 in good health and CMV-seronegative. The CDR3 runs from the conserved cysteine through the conserved F or W. The D gene is left open where the match is weak.

cdr3_aa: CASSPIRGRNEQFF
j_call: TRBJ2-1
v_call: TRBV7-9
d_call: -

cdr3_aa: CASSQYSLGRRDNEQFF
j_call: TRBJ2-1
v_call: TRBV16
d_call: -

cdr3_aa: CASSAGQTYEQYF
j_call: -
v_call: TRBV4-2
d_call: -

cdr3_aa: CATSRAGSRENEKLFF
j_call: TRBJ1-4
v_call: TRBV15
d_call: -

cdr3_aa: CASSIAPGQPGRESNTGELFF
j_call: TRBJ2-2
v_call: TRBV19
d_call: TRBD2

cdr3_aa: CASSPGTFSPNTGELFF
j_call: TRBJ2-2
v_call: TRBV18
d_call: -

cdr3_aa: CASSLLRGLNRVSFVEQYF
j_call: -
v_call: TRBV28
d_call: -

cdr3_aa: CASSLGLAGVNEQFF
j_call: TRBJ2-1
v_call: TRBV7-6
d_call: TRBD2

cdr3_aa: CASSLFLTLAGGLADTQYF
j_call: TRBJ2-3
v_call: TRBV27
d_call: TRBD2

cdr3_aa: CASSLDGTATDTQYF
j_call: TRBJ2-3
v_call: TRBV5-1
d_call: TRBD1

cdr3_aa: CASSEGRGAPSNYGYTF
j_call: TRBJ1-2
v_call: TRBV25-1
d_call: TRBD1

cdr3_aa: CASSIGGQRNSPLHF
j_call: TRBJ1-6
v_call: TRBV19
d_call: TRBD1

cdr3_aa: CASSKGQGASTEAFF
j_call: TRBJ1-1
v_call: TRBV19
d_call: TRBD1

cdr3_aa: CASSPLSLEGNEQFF
j_call: TRBJ2-1
v_call: TRBV18
d_call: -

cdr3_aa: CASSAYRGSYGYTF
j_call: TRBJ1-2
v_call: TRBV11-2
d_call: TRBD1

cdr3_aa: CASSPGTGSTEAFF
j_call: TRBJ1-1
v_call: TRBV18
d_call: TRBD1

cdr3_aa: CASVGTGEYDEQFF
j_call: TRBJ2-1
v_call: TRBV6-1
d_call: TRBD1

cdr3_aa: CASTQNGGGGETQYF
j_call: TRBJ2-5
v_call: TRBV5-6
d_call: -

cdr3_aa: CASTLGNSPLHF
j_call: TRBJ1-6
v_call: TRBV27
d_call: -

cdr3_aa: CASSLTGTGFYEQYF
j_call: TRBJ2-7
v_call: TRBV4-1
d_call: TRBD1

cdr3_aa: CASSLAGLVSNEQFF
j_call: TRBJ2-1
v_call: TRBV5-1
d_call: TRBD2

cdr3_aa: CASSKKWGHPNTEAFF
j_call: TRBJ1-1
v_call: TRBV21-1
d_call: -

cdr3_aa: CASDTGGPSGNTIYF
j_call: TRBJ1-3
v_call: TRBV19
d_call: TRBD1

cdr3_aa: CASSPLAGRSYEQYF
j_call: TRBJ2-7
v_call: TRBV27
d_call: TRBD2

cdr3_aa: CASSPQGLNEQYF
j_call: TRBJ2-7
v_call: TRBV18
d_call: -

cdr3_aa: CASSSPVEQYF
j_call: TRBJ2-7
v_call: TRBV28
d_call: -

cdr3_aa: CAGRDLNTDTQYF
j_call: TRBJ2-3
v_call: TRBV28
d_call: -

cdr3_aa: CASSLGSGSLSEQFF
j_call: TRBJ2-1
v_call: TRBV5-1
d_call: TRBD2

cdr3_aa: CASSLKRQGSYTF
j_call: TRBJ1-2
v_call: TRBV28
d_call: TRBD1

cdr3_aa: CASSLEEGEKLFF
j_call: TRBJ1-4
v_call: TRBV5-1
d_call: -

cdr3_aa: CASSPMSGSYEQYF
j_call: TRBJ2-7
v_call: TRBV7-2
d_call: -

cdr3_aa: CASTRTGGPNTEAFF
j_call: TRBJ1-1
v_call: TRBV11-2
d_call: TRBD1

cdr3_aa: CASSLLAYEQYF
j_call: TRBJ2-7
v_call: TRBV28
d_call: -

cdr3_aa: CASSLGIKLAGEETQYF
j_call: TRBJ2-5
v_call: TRBV7-3
d_call: TRBD2

cdr3_aa: CASSRDPQMLNTEAFF
j_call: TRBJ1-1
v_call: TRBV5-1
d_call: -

cdr3_aa: CASSFAGEDTQYF
j_call: TRBJ2-3
v_call: TRBV7-2
d_call: TRBD2

cdr3_aa: CASSTTSYEQYF
j_call: TRBJ2-7
v_call: TRBV28
d_call: -

cdr3_aa: CASSFRQGGGYTF
j_call: TRBJ1-2
v_call: TRBV7-2
d_call: TRBD1

cdr3_aa: CASSLQRQGPNEQFF
j_call: TRBJ2-1
v_call: TRBV7-9
d_call: -

cdr3_aa: CASRVQGSTEAFF
j_call: TRBJ1-1
v_call: TRBV25-1
d_call: -

cdr3_aa: CASSFGGASNYEQYF
j_call: TRBJ2-7
v_call: TRBV28
d_call: -

cdr3_aa: CASSDQGERDIQYF
j_call: TRBJ2-4
v_call: TRBV14
d_call: TRBD1